These 29 T cell receptor beta chains were sequenced from one sample in a study of T cell repertoires in cytomegalovirus infection. These receptors have no identified antigens. MiXCR, run by TCRdb on the reads, gives a single entry per CDR3 protein. Among 650,000 to 850,000 distinct CDR3 sequences listed, about 29% were seen once. The sample consisted of cultured CD8+ T cells from PBMCs, taken from culture after CMV antigen stimulation. All receptors derive from a human donor in good health (CMV status not recorded). Some clones in this sample may be carry-over from other donors' samples.

This clonotype was counted a few times. The V and J genes are TRBV12-5 and TRBJ2-2; TRBD1 is a possible D gene (6 bases). V was trimmed by 0 bases and J by 3 bases, leaving 23 bases between them. The CDR3 spans 20 residues. CDR1 is LGHNT and CDR2 is FRNRAP in the germline V gene. CDR3 sequence reads: CASGLVLGVKHPGDTGELFF. CDR3 nucleotide sequence: TGTGCTAGTGGTTTGGTACTTGGGGTCAAACACCCAGGGGACACCGGGGAGCTGTTTTTT.

This chain uses TRBV4-1 with TRBJ2-2; no clear D. The CDR3 runs to 15 residues. The germline gives CDR1 MGHRA, CDR2 YSYEKL. The V end was cut by 0 bases, the J end by 0 bases, with 5 bases between. CDR3 coding DNA: TGCGCCAGCAGCCAAGATGGAGCGAACACCGGGGAGCTGTTTTTT. It specifies CASSQDGANTGELFF.

This clonotype was found a few times. The rearrangement joins TRBV6-6 to TRBJ2-7, with D unresolved. The CDR3 loop spans 14 amino acids. In germline, CDR1 is MNHNY, CDR2 SVGAGI (reference sequence). Deletions cut 4 bases from V and 5 bases from J, with 15 bases between. DNA for the CDR3: TGTGCCAGCAGTTCCATCCTAGACAAGGACGAGCAGTACGTC. Protein: CASSSILDKDEQYV.

This clonotype came up a few times. The chain combines TRBV10-3 with TRBJ2-7, with D tentatively TRBD1 or TRBD2 (6 bases each). Trimming stripped 5 bases from V and 5 bases from J, with 16 bases between. CDR3 length equals 14 residues. Germline CDR1 ENHRY, CDR2 SYGVKD. CDR3 nucleotide sequence: TGTGCCATCAGTTCTGGTGGGGGGCACAACGAGCAGTACTTC. This codes for CAISSGGGHNEQYF.

This rearrangement joins TRBV27 to TRBJ2-1; 7 bases match TRBD1. V lost 5 bases to trimming and J lost 5 bases; unmatched junction nucleotides: 9. CDR1 and CDR2 from the germline V gene are MNHEY and SMNVEV (reference sequence). The CDR3 length is 15 residues. The CDR3 coding sequence is TGTGCCAGCAGTCGTTCGGGACAGCTAGACAATGAGCAGTTCTTC. Translation gives CASSRSGQLDNEQFF.

A few counts support this clonotype. The junction differs from germline at one of its ends, possibly a read error. The chain employs TRBV15 and TRBJ2-3; 10 positions match TRBD2. The germline CDR1 and CDR2 sequences are LNHNV and YYDKDF (reference sequence). There are 13 residues in the CDR3. The chain's CDR3 is CATSRDKAGGPGF. CDR3 DNA sequence: TGTGCCACCAGCAGAGATAAAGCGGGGGGGCCTGGTTTT.

The sample holds a few counts of this clonotype. The V call is TRBV4-1, the J call TRBJ2-2; the match to TRBD2 covers 7 bases. Per the germline V gene, CDR1 is MGHRA and CDR2 is YSYEKL. The CDR3 is made up of 14 amino acids. The junction had 3 bases not matched to a gene; V was cut back by 2 bases and J by 6 bases. The CDR3 nucleotides read TGCGCCAGCAGCCAATATCTAGCGGCCGGGGAGCTGTTTTTT. Its protein is CASSQYLAAGELFF.

The chain has TRBV6-2 or TRBV6-3 and TRBJ2-1, with 8 bases fitting TRBD2. V dropped 3 bases and J dropped 7; count of bases not matched to a gene: 11. The germline gives CDR1 MNHEY, CDR2 SVGEGT. CDR3 length equals 16 residues. CDR3 sequence reads: CASSYSGTSRTNEQFF. The CDR3 DNA follows: TGTGCCAGCAGTTATTCCGGGACTAGTCGGACTAATGAGCAGTTCTTC.

This rearrangement joins TRBV12-3 or TRBV12-4 to TRBJ2-1, with no clear D. The CDR3 has 10 residues. V lost 5 bases, J lost 13 bases, and 9 bases lay in between. The CDR3 bases are TGTGCCAGCAGTGATGACTCTCAGTTCTTC. Protein product: CASSDDSQFF.

This chain links TRBV27 with TRBJ2-3; 8 nucleotides match TRBD2. This CDR3 is built from 18 residues. Germline V gene lookup returns CDR1 MNHEY and CDR2 SMNVEV (reference sequence). With V trimmed by 0 bases and J by 3 bases, 11 bases remained unmatched. CDR3 residues: CASSLSSLGGGGTDTQYF. The CDR3 DNA sequence: TGTGCCAGCAGTTTATCGAGCTTGGGGGGCGGGGGGACAGATACGCAGTATTTT.

This clonotype was recorded many times. The J gene is TRBJ2-2, the V gene TRBV7-9; D is uncertain. V was pared by 2 bases and J by 1 base, with 5 bases between. The CDR3 loop spans 14 amino acids. Germline loops: CDR1 SEHNR, CDR2 FQNEAQ (reference sequence). As DNA, the CDR3 is TGTGCCAGCAGCTTACGGGTGAACACCGGGGAGCTGTTTTTT. It is translated as CASSLRVNTGELFF.

The rearrangement uses TRBV7-8 and TRBJ1-2, with 9 bases fitting TRBD1. The CDR3 loop spans 15 amino acids. Germline CDR1 and CDR2: SGHVS and FQNEAQ. The V gene end was trimmed by 2 bases and the J gene end by 8 bases; junction bases not matched to a gene: 9. The CDR3: CASSLSGTGSWGYTF. CDR3 nucleotides: TGTGCCAGCAGCTTATCGGGGACAGGGAGTTGGGGCTACACCTTC.

The chain has TRBV20-1 and TRBJ2-1; 14 bases align to TRBD2. The germline gives CDR1 DFQATT, CDR2 SNEGSKA (reference sequence). J lost 7 bases, V lost 0 bases, and 17 bases had no gene match. The CDR3 is 20 amino acids. The CDR3: CSARDFAGTSGGRGGNEQFF. The CDR3 DNA reads TGCAGTGCTAGAGACTTTGCCGGGACTAGCGGGGGCCGGGGGGGGAATGAGCAGTTCTTC.

The chain carries TRBV27 and TRBJ2-7, with 9 bases fitting TRBD1. The CDR3 consists of 14 residues. Germline V gene data show CDR1 as MNHEY and CDR2 as SMNVEV (reference sequence). V dropped 5 bases and J dropped 3; count of bases not matched to a gene: 5. The DNA for the CDR3 is TGTGCCAGCAGTCGACAGGGGGGATACTACGAGCAGTACTTC. Its protein product is CASSRQGGYYEQYF.

This clonotype occurred a few times. The rearrangement links TRBV27 to TRBJ1-4; D unresolved. CDR1 and CDR2 (germline): MNHEY, SMNVEV (reference sequence). The CDR3 spans 13 residues. Between the trimmed V and J ends, which lost 6 bases and 14 bases, there was a span of 19 bases. CDR3 coding DNA: TGTGCCAGCAGATCCGAGGACCGGATTAATCTGTTTTTT. This codes for CASRSEDRINLFF.

The sample holds many counts of this clonotype. V is TRBV6-5 and J is TRBJ2-1; D ambiguous. Germline loops: CDR1 MNHEY, CDR2 SVGAGI. The CDR3 is made up of 13 amino acids. Trimming left V 6 bases short and J 2 bases short, with 8 bases between. CDR3 bases: TGTGCCAGCAGCTACAGCCCCTACAATGAGCAGTTCTTC. Encoded protein: CASSYSPYNEQFF.

The CDR3: CSARESGTATGELFF. The CDR3 nucleotides are TGCAGTGCTAGAGAGTCCGGGACAGCCACCGGGGAGCTGTTTTTT. V is TRBV20-1 and J is TRBJ2-2, with TRBD1 identical over 7 bases. Germline CDR1 and CDR2: DFQATT and SNEGSKA (reference sequence). Losses at the gene ends were 0 bases for V and 4 bases for J; bases not matched to a gene: 5. This CDR3 has 15 amino acids.

This chain links TRBV18 with TRBJ1-1, with D possibly being TRBD1 (6 bases). The CDR3 contains 14 residues. Trimming cost V 3 bases and J 2 bases, with 10 bases left between them. Per germline, CDR1 KGHSH and CDR2 LQKENI. The CDR3 protein is CASSPAGDNTEAFF. CDR3 bases: TGTGCCAGCTCACCGGCAGGGGATAACACTGAAGCTTTCTTT.

This clonotype appeared once. The J gene is TRBJ2-1, the V gene TRBV25-1, with D possibly being TRBD2 (6 bases). The CDR3 sequence is 14 residues long. Trimming shortened V by 0 bases and J by 7 bases, and 10 bases separated the two germline ends. The germline CDR1 and CDR2 sequences are MGHDK and SYGVNS. In nucleotides, the CDR3 is TGTGCCAGCAGTGAATATTATGCGGGAAATGAGCAGTTCTTC. Translation: CASSEYYAGNEQFF.

As concerns this clonotype: A read error is possible here, since a much larger clone lies one base away. This chain uses TRBV6-8 with TRBJ2-3, with D unresolved. V was cut by 2 bases and J by 1 base, with 4 bases left in between. This CDR3 is built from 13 residues. CDR1 and CDR2 (germline): MNHGY, SAAAGT. CDR3 amino acids: CASSYHGTDTQYF. In DNA form, the CDR3 reads TGTGCCAGCAGTTACCACGGCACAGATACGCAGTATTTT.

This clonotype was seen at least ten times. The chain recombines TRBV7-6 with TRBJ1-2; no reliable D call. The germline V gene has CDR1 SGHVS and CDR2 FNYEAQ. Trimming stripped 1 base from V and 2 bases from J, with 11 bases between. The CDR3 covers 15 residues. Here the CDR3 reads CASSLGYGTNYGYTF. The CDR3 bases are TGTGCCAGCAGCTTAGGGTACGGCACCAACTATGGCTACACCTTC.

The chain couples TRBV27 to TRBJ1-1, with D hard to call. With 6 bases removed from V and 3 bases from J, the gap between germline ends came to 14 bases. The germline gives CDR1 MNHEY, CDR2 SMNVEV (reference sequence). The CDR3 has 14 residues. This CDR3 is CASSISGGYTEAFF. CDR3 coding DNA: TGTGCCAGCAGCATTAGTGGTGGGTACACTGAAGCTTTCTTT.

The chain joins TRBV7-9 to TRBJ2-7; D may be TRBD1 or TRBD2 (5 bases each). This CDR3 has 14 residues. From germline, CDR1 is SEHNR and CDR2 FQNEAQ (reference sequence). DNA for the CDR3: TGTGCTTTAACCCGGAAAGGGCCTGGGGGCGAGCAGTACTTC. Its protein product is CALTRKGPGGEQYF.

The chain combines TRBV20-1 with TRBJ2-3; possible D gene TRBD1, 6 bases. V was cut by 0 bases and J by 2 bases, with 12 bases left in between. Germline CDR1 and CDR2: DFQATT and SNEGSKA (reference sequence). This CDR3 comprises 15 residues. CDR3 in DNA: TGCAGTGCTAGAGAACCGGGGACATACACAGATACGCAGTATTTT. Its protein is CSAREPGTYTDTQYF.

J is TRBJ2-7 and V is TRBV5-5, with TRBD2 as a possible D gene (5 bases). This CDR3 contains 13 residues. CDR1 is SGHKS, CDR2 YYEKEE, per germline (reference sequence). V shed 4 bases and J shed 2 bases, with 10 bases lying between them. The CDR3 DNA is TGTGCCAGCAGCCTACAGACTACCTACGAGCAGTACGTC. Translated, it gives CASSLQTTYEQYV.

This clonotype was picked up many times. This chain connects TRBV7-9 to TRBJ1-2, with D maybe TRBD1 (6 bases). There are 13 residues in the CDR3. V was cut by 5 bases and J by 2 bases, with 9 bases left in between. CDR1 and CDR2 (germline): SEHNR, FQNEAQ (reference sequence). CDR3 nucleotide sequence: TGTGCCAGCAGCCTACAGGGAAACTATGGCTACACCTTC. This gives the protein CASSLQGNYGYTF.

The V gene is TRBV6-1, the J gene TRBJ2-7; D ambiguous. V was clipped by 6 bases and J by 3 bases, with 12 bases between them. Germline-derived CDR1 and CDR2 are MNHNS and SASEGT. CDR3 length equals 13 residues. The CDR3 sequence: CASRPGSSYEQYF. CDR3 nucleotides: TGTGCCAGCAGGCCCGGGTCGAGCTACGAGCAGTACTTC.

To note about this clonotype: A much larger clonotype is one base distant, so this may be a read error. The chain is built from TRBV7-6 and TRBJ2-1, with 12 positions matching TRBD2. The CDR3 has 16 amino acids. CDR1 SGHVS and CDR2 FNYEAQ come from the germline V gene. CDR3: CASSIGLAGKYNEQFF. DNA of the CDR3: TGTGCTAGCAGCATAGGACTAGCGGGGAAGTACAATGAGCAGTTCTTC.

The chain has TRBV27 and TRBJ2-5; D ambiguous. Per germline, CDR1 MNHEY and CDR2 SMNVEV (reference sequence). The CDR3 consists of 13 residues. Trimming pared 4 bases from V and 4 bases from J, leaving 10 bases between. The CDR3 DNA follows: TGTGCCAGCAGTTCCATGGTTGTAGAGACCCAGTACTTC. Translated, it gives CASSSMVVETQYF.